This T cell receptor (beta chain) was documented in a study of blood T cells in healthy people across ages. Note on this clonotype: Its antigen is not identified.

Together with a sample-barcoded 5' primer, a J-beta primer mix was included in a second PCR lasting about 7 to 11 cycles. TCRdb re-called the 5' RACE reads through MiXCR, storing one row per CDR3 protein. Seen here are around 900,000 distinct CDR3 sequences, just over 50% observed once, and the top ten hold about a fifth. Per the germline V gene, CDR1 is SNHLY and CDR2 is FYNNEI. Between the trimmed V and J ends, which lost 7 bases and 2 bases, there was a span of 27 bases. This CDR3 is 18 amino acids long. Every donor gave 9.5 to 10 milliliters of peripheral blood. Points from the study as a whole: Age showed a roughly linear inverse relationship with TCR beta diversity per million T cells. Naive T cell percentage showed a strong correlation with the diversity of TCR beta. More naive CD4+ cells and higher diversity marked long-lived donors relative to aged donors.

Sequences were obtained from blood. The chain links TRBV2 to TRBJ2-7, with unresolved D. This sequence originates from a woman aged 55-70 years in good health. In nucleotides, the CDR3 is TGTGCCAGCAAGAGTCAGCTAGTCAGGCGGATCTTGGCCTACGAGCAGTACTTC. This encodes CASKSQLVRRILAYEQYF.